Each of the 32 T cell receptor beta chains below was sequenced from the same sample in a study of T cell repertoires in cytomegalovirus infection. Using its own MiXCR run on the reads, TCRdb lists one record per CDR3 protein. Of around 120,000 distinct CDR3 sequences in the sample, about 24% were seen once. Their antigens remain unidentified. The sample was PBMCs, sequenced either directly or after in vitro stimulation (not recorded which). The receptors were gathered from a human donor in good health (CMV status not recorded). Some clones in this sample may be carry-over from other donors' samples.

This clonotype was counted many times. The chain recombines TRBV6-2 or TRBV6-3 with TRBJ2-1; the match to TRBD1 covers 8 bases. Germline-derived CDR1 and CDR2 are MNHEY and SVGEGT. The CDR3 is 14 residues long. With 5 bases clipped from V and 4 bases from J, the junction kept 4 bases outside the gene matches. CDR3 nucleotide sequence: TGTGCCAGCAGTCCCCAGGGGGCTTACAATGAGCAGTTCTTC. Amino acid sequence: CASSPQGAYNEQFF.

This clonotype has a handful of counts. The chain joins TRBV29-1 to TRBJ2-7, with 7 bases that match TRBD2. CDR3 length: 13 amino acids. The J segment lost 1 base and the V segment lost 7 bases, leaving 7 bases of the junction unmatched. Germline CDR1 SQVTM, CDR2 ANQGSEA. DNA for the CDR3: TGCAGCGCCGGTGGAGCGGGATCCTACGAGCAGTACTTC. Protein sequence: CSAGGAGSYEQYF.

J is TRBJ1-1 and V is TRBV11-2; D is unresolved. Trimming stripped 2 bases from V and 5 bases from J, with 12 bases between. The CDR3 length is 14 residues. Germline-derived CDR1 and CDR2 are SGHAT and FQNNGV. The CDR3, as DNA: TGTGCCAGCAGCTTATTGAGGGCAGCGACTGAAGCTTTCTTT. Protein: CASSLLRAATEAFF.

As concerns this clonotype: This may be a read error: a much more frequent sequence differs by one nucleotide. The chain couples TRBV7-2 to TRBJ2-7; the match to TRBD1 covers 8 bases. The V gene's germline CDR1 is SGHTA and CDR2 FQGNSA. This CDR3 is built from 17 residues. Germline trimming cut 2 bases from V and 5 bases from J; bases unmatched to any gene: 14. The CDR3 reads CASSLSGGPLTANEQYF. The CDR3 region has the DNA TGTGCCAGCAGCTTATCAGGGGGCCCGTTAACTGCCAACGAGCAGTACTTC.

This clonotype has only a few counts. The gene calls are TRBV19 and TRBJ2-1, with 11 positions matching TRBD2. The germline V gene encodes CDR1 LNHDA and CDR2 SQIVND (reference sequence). CDR3 size: 16 residues. V gave up 2 bases and J gave up 9 bases; unmatched junction bases: 9. The CDR3 DNA follows: TGTGCCAGTAGTATAACCCGACTAGCGGGAAGTGCTGAGCAGTTCTTC. Protein sequence: CASSITRLAGSAEQFF. Variable domain in full (rest from reference TRBV19 and TRBJ2-1): DGGITQSPKYLFRKEGQNVTLSCEQNLNHDAMYWYRQDPGQGLRLIYYSQIVNDFQKGDIAEGYSVSREKKESFPLTVTSAQKNPTAFYLCASSITRLAGSAEQFFGPGTRLTVL.

This clonotype was detected ten times or more. V usage is TRBV11-2 and J usage is TRBJ2-1; TRBD2 matches 12 bases. V lost 2 bases to trimming and J lost 4 bases; unmatched junction nucleotides: 9. The germline V gene encodes CDR1 SGHAT and CDR2 FQNNGV. The CDR3 sequence is 18 residues long. For the CDR3, the DNA is TGTGCCAGCAGCTTACGGGTGACTAGCGGGAGCGGGTACAATGAGCAGTTCTTC. Protein sequence: CASSLRVTSGSGYNEQFF.

The chain combines TRBV10-3 with TRBJ2-7; D might be TRBD2 (6 bases). The germline V gene encodes CDR1 ENHRY and CDR2 SYGVKD. Trimming took 6 bases from V and 5 from J, leaving 17 bases between them. The length of the CDR3 is 14 residues. This chain's CDR3 is CAIRGGSLENEQYF. In nucleotides, the CDR3 is TGTGCCATCAGGGGAGGTAGCCTGGAAAACGAGCAGTACTTC.

About this clonotype itself: A single base separates this from a much larger clone, so it may be a read error. Here the CDR3 reads CASSFGEAQYF. Here the CDR3 DNA reads TGTGCCAGCAGCTTTGGAGAGGCCCAGTACTTC. The V call is TRBV7-4, the J call TRBJ2-5; D unclear. CDR1 and CDR2 (germline): SGHVT, SQSDAQ. The CDR3 extends over 11 amino acids.

The chain uses TRBV2 and TRBJ2-2, with 7 nucleotides matching TRBD1. The CDR3 loop spans 17 amino acids. Germline V gene sequence: CDR1 SNHLY, CDR2 FYNNEI. The V and J ends lost 2 bases and 4 bases, in that order; junction bases with no gene match: 10. CDR3 region: CASSETYRGAGTGELFF. The CDR3 bases are TGTGCCAGCAGTGAAACCTACAGGGGCGCAGGCACCGGGGAGCTGTTTTTT. Full variable domain (rest looked up from reference TRBV2 and TRBJ2-2): EPEVTQTPSHQVTQMGQEVILRCVPISNHLYFYWYRQILGQKVEFLVSFYNNEISEKSEIFDDQFSVERPDGSNFTLKIRSTKLEDSAMYFCASSETYRGAGTGELFFGEGSRLTVL.

This clonotype has at least ten counts. This rearrangement joins TRBV7-2 to TRBJ2-3; D is ambiguous. The CDR3 runs 15 residues. Deletions cut 5 bases from V and 3 bases from J, with 15 bases between. Looked up from germline, CDR1 is SGHTA and CDR2 is FQGNSA. The CDR3 is CASSGNYLTTDTQYF. CDR3 DNA: TGTGCCAGCAGCGGAAACTACCTGACTACAGATACGCAGTATTTT.

The rearrangement uses TRBV19 and TRBJ2-1, with 7 bases identical to TRBD2. Trimming took 6 bases from V and 2 from J; bases not matched to a gene: 10. CDR1 LNHDA and CDR2 SQIVND come from the germline V gene (reference sequence). This CDR3 is 16 amino acids long. CDR3: CASSQLGLAAYNEQFF. The CDR3, as DNA: TGTGCCAGTAGCCAACTGGGGCTAGCGGCCTACAATGAGCAGTTCTTC.

The chain has TRBV15 and TRBJ2-2, with unresolved D. Trimming took off 0 bases at V and 1 base at J, with 6 bases between the two ends. In germline, CDR1 is LNHNV, CDR2 YYDKDF (reference sequence). This CDR3 has 15 amino acids. Written as DNA, the CDR3 is TGTGCCACCAGCAGAGATCGGCAGAACACCGGGGAGCTGTTTTTT. Its protein product is CATSRDRQNTGELFF.

CDR3 amino acids: CAIRDRTGGAINEAFF. In DNA form, the CDR3 reads TGTGCCATTAGGGATCGGACAGGGGGCGCGATTAATGAAGCTTTCTTT. This sequence joins TRBV10-3 and TRBJ1-1, with TRBD1 matching 11 bases. CDR1 and CDR2 from the germline V gene are ENHRY and SYGVKD. V was clipped by 9 bases and J by 7 bases; unmatched bases: 16. This CDR3 contains 16 residues.

V and J are TRBV12-3 or TRBV12-4 and TRBJ2-4; 9 positions agree with TRBD1. Unmatched junction bases numbered 7, after V lost 7 bases and J lost 0 bases. CDR3 length: 16 residues. The CDR3 DNA follows: TGTGCCAGCACCCGGACAGGGGCCCTAGCCAAAAACATTCAGTACTTC. This codes for CASTRTGALAKNIQYF.

This chain uses TRBV20-1 with TRBJ1-1; no clear D gene. The CDR3 loop spans 15 amino acids. In germline, CDR1 is DFQATT, CDR2 SNEGSKA (reference sequence). Trimming pared 2 bases from V and 0 bases from J, leaving 13 bases between. For the CDR3, the DNA is TGCAGTGCTAGACCATTGGGTGTTATGAACACTGAAGCTTTCTTT. It codes for CSARPLGVMNTEAFF.

Ten or more counts support this clonotype. This chain connects TRBV7-3 to TRBJ1-4; a weak D match, TRBD1 (5 bases). The germline V and J ends were trimmed by 6 bases and 7 bases, with 24 bases remaining between them. The CDR3 runs to 17 residues. Germline CDR1 is SGHTA and CDR2 is FQGTGA. The CDR3 reads CASRPYPGMAKGEKLFF. The CDR3 nucleotides are TGTGCCAGCAGGCCCTACCCAGGGATGGCAAAGGGTGAAAAACTGTTTTTT.

This chain connects TRBV4-3 to TRBJ2-4; D not resolved. CDR1 is LGHNA and CDR2 is YSLEER in the germline V gene. V was trimmed by 0 bases and J by 0 bases, leaving 9 bases between them. The CDR3 is 16 residues long. The chain's CDR3 is CASSQDLGIAKNIQYF. DNA of the CDR3: TGCGCCAGCAGCCAAGATCTGGGGATAGCCAAAAACATTCAGTACTTC.

This clonotype was observed a few times. V usage is TRBV5-6 and J usage is TRBJ1-1, with a weak D call TRBD1 (5 bases). The CDR3 spans 12 residues. The V end lost 0 bases, the J end lost 8 bases, and 8 bases lay between the germline ends. Looked up from germline, CDR1 is SGHDT and CDR2 is YYEEEE. DNA of the CDR3: TGTGCCAGCAGCTTGGGAGCAGGGGAAGCTTTCTTT. This sequence encodes CASSLGAGEAFF.

In its sample, this clonotype was seen once. This rearrangement joins TRBV12-3 or TRBV12-4 to TRBJ1-2, with D tentatively TRBD1 (6 bases). CDR3 size: 13 residues. Trimming pared 7 bases from V and 7 bases from J, leaving 16 bases between. CDR3 DNA sequence: TGTGCCAGCACTACACACCCGGACAGTGGCTACACCTTC. Translated: CASTTHPDSGYTF.

The chain links TRBV6-2 or TRBV6-3 to TRBJ2-7; the D gene is possibly TRBD2 (7 bases). Looked up from germline, CDR1 is MNHEY and CDR2 is SVGEGT. V lost 2 bases to trimming and J lost 4 bases, with 21 bases between them. CDR3 size: 17 residues. CDR3 nucleotides: TGTGCCAGCAGTTACGATCGAGGGGGGGTCTCCTTTTACGAGCAGTACTTC. Its translation is CASSYDRGGVSFYEQYF.

The V and J genes are TRBV28 and TRBJ2-3; 11 bases are a match to TRBD2. V lost 5 bases to trimming and J lost 0 bases; unmatched junction nucleotides: 10. Germline V lookup: CDR1 MDHEN, CDR2 SYDVKM. This CDR3 contains 18 residues. The chain's CDR3 is CASSGLLAGAKSTDTQYF. The DNA for the CDR3 is TGTGCCAGCAGTGGCCTACTAGCGGGAGCCAAGAGCACAGATACGCAGTATTTT.

This clonotype was observed at least ten times. The rearrangement joins TRBV7-9 to TRBJ1-2; D is uncertain. Looked up from germline, CDR1 is SEHNR and CDR2 is FQNEAQ (reference sequence). V gave up 4 bases and J gave up 3 bases, with 15 bases separating them. The CDR3 runs to 15 residues. The CDR3 DNA reads as TGTGCCAGCAGCTCGCGACTTATCCCCTACTATGGCTACACCTTC. Translating it yields CASSSRLIPYYGYTF. The whole variable domain, remainder taken from reference TRBV7-9 and TRBJ1-2, is DTGVSQNPRHKITKRGQNVTFRCDPISEHNRLYWYRQTLGQGPEFLTYFQNEAQLEKSRLLSDRFSAERPKGSFSTLEIQRTEQGDSAMYLCASSSRLIPYYGYTFGSGTRLTVV.

This clonotype occurred a few times. J is TRBJ1-2 and V is TRBV5-4; maybe TRBD1 (6 bases). In germline, CDR1 is SGHNT, CDR2 YYREEE (reference sequence). This CDR3 has 15 amino acids. The V end was cut by 2 bases, the J end by 3 bases, with 14 bases between. CDR3 nucleotide sequence: TGTGCCAGCAGCTTCAAGACTGAGGGGGACTATGGCTACACCTTC. It is translated as CASSFKTEGDYGYTF.

The chain joins TRBV6-1 to TRBJ2-7, with 7 bases aligning to TRBD1. This CDR3 spans 14 amino acids. The junction had 10 bases not matched to a gene; V was cut back by 5 bases and J by 6 bases. Germline values: CDR1 MNHNS, CDR2 SASEGT. CDR3 in amino acids: CASSLLTGYIEQYV. DNA of the CDR3: TGTGCCAGCAGTCTTCTGACAGGGTACATCGAGCAGTACGTC.

In DNA form, the CDR3 reads TGTGCCAGCAGCTTGGAACCTCTGGATGAGCAGTTCTTC. It is translated as CASSLEPLDEQFF. The chain combines TRBV7-9 with TRBJ2-1, with D uncertain. This CDR3 is built from 13 residues. Trimming shortened V by 3 bases and J by 8 bases, and 11 bases separated the two germline ends. The V gene's germline CDR1 is SEHNR and CDR2 FQNEAQ (reference sequence).

This clonotype came up a few times. This sequence joins TRBV10-3 and TRBJ1-2, with D unresolved. The CDR3 has 15 residues. Germline loops: CDR1 ENHRY, CDR2 SYGVKD. V was pared by 0 bases and J by 0 bases, with 8 bases between. The CDR3 nucleotides are TGTGCCATCAGTGAGTCTGTCGGAACTAACTATGGCTACACCTTC. Protein: CAISESVGTNYGYTF.

The chain uses TRBV12-3 or TRBV12-4 and TRBJ1-6; no reliable D call. V lost 2 bases, J lost 14 bases, and 10 bases lay in between. The CDR3 runs 12 residues. CDR3 nucleotide sequence: TGTGCCAGCAGTTTACGCCGCGGGACCCTCCACTTT. Its translation is CASSLRRGTLHF.

This clonotype was counted many times. The V and J genes are TRBV7-9 and TRBJ1-2; a weak D match, TRBD1 (6 bases). The CDR3 loop spans 16 amino acids. CDR1 and CDR2 (germline): SEHNR, FQNEAQ (reference sequence). The germline V and J ends were trimmed by 6 bases and 5 bases, with 22 bases remaining between them. The CDR3 nucleotides are TGTGCCAGCAGACCAATGACAGGTTTTCCTCTTTATGGCTACACCTTC. It yields the protein CASRPMTGFPLYGYTF.

This chain links TRBV27 with TRBJ2-1; 7 bases match TRBD2. The germline V gene has CDR1 MNHEY and CDR2 SMNVEV (reference sequence). The ends lost 5 bases at V and 0 bases at J; junction bases unmatched: 10. CDR3 length equals 17 residues. The CDR3 spells CASSRSGGSISYNEQFF. The CDR3 DNA is TGTGCCAGCAGTCGAAGTGGCGGGAGTATCTCCTACAATGAGCAGTTCTTC.

The rearrangement joins TRBV12-3 or TRBV12-4 to TRBJ2-3; possible D gene TRBD1, 5 bases. V was pared by 2 bases and J by 4 bases, with 19 bases between. The CDR3 spans 17 residues. The CDR3 bases are TGTGCCAGCAGTTTAAGCCCGGGCCTAGGGGTGCCAGATACGCAGTATTTT. The encoded protein is CASSLSPGLGVPDTQYF.

A few counts support this clonotype. This sequence joins TRBV29-1 and TRBJ2-1, with TRBD2 matching over 16 bases. The CDR3 runs to 13 residues. Germline V gene sequence: CDR1 SQVTM, CDR2 ANQGSEA. V trimming: 6 bases; J trimming: 11 bases; junction bases outside the gene matches: 4. CDR3 nucleotides: TGCAGCGTGGGGACTAGCGGGAGGGAACAGCAGTTCTTC. It translates to CSVGTSGREQQFF.

This clonotype was recorded a few times. The CDR3 DNA reads as TGTGCCAGCAGAACAGTCGGACGAAACACCATATATTTT. This gives the protein CASRTVGRNTIYF. The V call is TRBV12-3 or TRBV12-4, the J call TRBJ1-3; D remains unclear. This CDR3 is 13 amino acids long. Deletions cut 6 bases from V and 5 bases from J, with 11 bases between.